The entry that follows covers one T cell receptor (beta chain) sequence. What this receptor recognizes is not known. No clone much larger than this one lies a single base away; base qualities are absent. The sample originates from a study of T cell changes during pregnancy in multiple sclerosis (dated by TCRdb to about 2019). Notes on the research overall: In women with multiple sclerosis, the researchers looked at how the T cell repertoire shifted as pregnancy progressed.

Trimming at the junction amounts to 0 bases on V and 0 bases on J, and the germline ends lie 13 bases apart. CDR3 length: 18 amino acids, cysteine to phenylalanine. Here the CDR3 DNA is all that survives: 54 bases in frame from base 1. CDR1 and CDR2, looked up from the germline V gene, are SGHDT and YYEEEE. Library generation was performed with the immunoSEQ multiplex PCR assay. The clones in this table, taken by TCRdb from immuneACCESS, are in-frame only. Not every clone is retained; where verified, under half of the shortfall comes from an unresolved V gene, and the cause of the rest is unknown. This sample has 40,000 to 45,000 clones in its table, and roughly 92% of those were observed once. The leading ten clones occupy approximately 0.5% of the sample.

This chain joins TRBV5-6 to TRBJ2-6, with TRBD1 as a weak D call on 5 bases. The clonotype comes from a female donor with multiple sclerosis, enrolled in a pregnancy study. The specimen was CD4+ T cells from peripheral blood mononuclear cells, collected in the third trimester of pregnancy. DNA sequence: TGTGCCAGCAGCTTGGCTGCAGGGATATTCTCTGGGGCCAACGTCCTGACTTTC. Translated, it gives CASSLAAGIFSGANVLTF.